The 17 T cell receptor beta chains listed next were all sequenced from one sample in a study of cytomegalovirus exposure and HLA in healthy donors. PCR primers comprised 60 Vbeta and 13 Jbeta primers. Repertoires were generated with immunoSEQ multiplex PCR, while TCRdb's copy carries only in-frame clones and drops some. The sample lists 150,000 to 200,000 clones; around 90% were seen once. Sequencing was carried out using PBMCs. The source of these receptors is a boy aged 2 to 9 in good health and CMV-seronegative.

CDR3 coding DNA: TGCGCCAGCAGCTTGAATTCCCGGACAGAAAATTCACCCCTCCACTTT. Residues: CASSLNSRTENSPLHF. The rearrangement links TRBV5-1 to TRBJ1-6, with a tentative D call TRBD1 (6 bases). CDR3 length equals 16 residues. With 1 base removed from V and 7 bases from J, the gap between germline ends came to 15 bases. Germline loops: CDR1 SGHRS, CDR2 YFSETQ. Full variable domain (rest looked up from reference TRBV5-1 and TRBJ1-6): KAGVTQTPRYLIKTRGQQVTLSCSPISGHRSVSWYQQTPGQGLQFLFEYFSETQRNKGNFPGRFSGRQFSNSRSEMNVSTLELGDSALYLCASSLNSRTENSPLHFGNGTRLTVT.

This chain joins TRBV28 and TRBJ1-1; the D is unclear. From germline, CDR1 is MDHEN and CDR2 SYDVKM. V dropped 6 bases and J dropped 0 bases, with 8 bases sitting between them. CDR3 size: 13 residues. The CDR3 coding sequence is TGTGCCAGCAGGGTGAGAGTGAACACTGAAGCTTTCTTT. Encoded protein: CASRVRVNTEAFF.

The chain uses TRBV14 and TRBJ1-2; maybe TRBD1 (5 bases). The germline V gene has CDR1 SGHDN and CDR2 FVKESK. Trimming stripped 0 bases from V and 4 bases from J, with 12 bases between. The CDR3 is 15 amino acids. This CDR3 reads CASSQDGGVGYGYTF. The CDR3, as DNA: TGTGCCAGCAGCCAAGACGGGGGGGTAGGCTATGGCTACACCTTC.

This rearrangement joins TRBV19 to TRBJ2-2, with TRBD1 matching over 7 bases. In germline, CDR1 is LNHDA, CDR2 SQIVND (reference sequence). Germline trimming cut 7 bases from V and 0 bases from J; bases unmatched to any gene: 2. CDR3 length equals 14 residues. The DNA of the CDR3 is TGTGCCAGTACGACAGGGCCGAACACCGGGGAGCTGTTTTTT. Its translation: CASTTGPNTGELFF.

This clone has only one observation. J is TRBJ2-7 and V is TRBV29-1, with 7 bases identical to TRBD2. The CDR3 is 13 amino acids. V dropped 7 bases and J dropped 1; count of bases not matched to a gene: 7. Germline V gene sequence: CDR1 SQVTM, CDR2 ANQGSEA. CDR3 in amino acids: CSAQRDPSYEQYF. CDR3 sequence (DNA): TGCAGCGCCCAGCGGGACCCTTCCTACGAGCAGTACTTC.

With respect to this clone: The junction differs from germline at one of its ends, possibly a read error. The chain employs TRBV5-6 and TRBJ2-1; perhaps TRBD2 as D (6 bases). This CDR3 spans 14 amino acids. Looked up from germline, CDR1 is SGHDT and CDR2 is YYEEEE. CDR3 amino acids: CAGREAGRWDEQFF. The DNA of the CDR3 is TGTGCCGGCAGGGAGGCCGGGCGCTGGGATGAGCAGTTCTTC.

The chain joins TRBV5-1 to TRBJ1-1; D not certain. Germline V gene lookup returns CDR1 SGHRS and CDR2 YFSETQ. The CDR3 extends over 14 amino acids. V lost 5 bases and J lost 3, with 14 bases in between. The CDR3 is CASRYERRDTEAFF. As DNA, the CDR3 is TGCGCCAGCAGATACGAGCGGCGAGACACTGAAGCTTTCTTT.

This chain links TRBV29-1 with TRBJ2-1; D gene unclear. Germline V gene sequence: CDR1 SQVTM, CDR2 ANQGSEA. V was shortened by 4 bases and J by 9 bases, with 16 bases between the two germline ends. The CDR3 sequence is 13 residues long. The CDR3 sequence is CSVAYLRSLEQFF. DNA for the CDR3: TGCAGCGTTGCGTATTTAAGGAGCCTTGAGCAGTTCTTC.

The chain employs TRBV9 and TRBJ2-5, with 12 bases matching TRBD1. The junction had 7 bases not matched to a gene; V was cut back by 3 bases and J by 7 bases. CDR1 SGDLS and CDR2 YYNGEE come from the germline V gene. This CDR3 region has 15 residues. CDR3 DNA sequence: TGTGCCAGCAGCGCCGGGACAGGGGGCGCGGGGACCCAGTACTTC. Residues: CASSAGTGGAGTQYF.

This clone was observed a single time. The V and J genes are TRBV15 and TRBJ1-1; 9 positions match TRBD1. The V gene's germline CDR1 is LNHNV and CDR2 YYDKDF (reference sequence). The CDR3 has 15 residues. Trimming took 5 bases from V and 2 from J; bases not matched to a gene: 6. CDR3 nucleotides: TGTGCCACCAGCCCACGGGACAGGGCTAACACTGAAGCTTTCTTT. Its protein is CATSPRDRANTEAFF. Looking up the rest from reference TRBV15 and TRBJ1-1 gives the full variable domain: DAMVIQNPRYQVTQFGKPVTLSCSQTLNHNVMYWYQQKSSQAPKLLFHYYDKDFNNEADTPDNFQSRRPNTSFCFLDIRSPGLGDTAMYLCATSPRDRANTEAFFGQGTRLTVV.

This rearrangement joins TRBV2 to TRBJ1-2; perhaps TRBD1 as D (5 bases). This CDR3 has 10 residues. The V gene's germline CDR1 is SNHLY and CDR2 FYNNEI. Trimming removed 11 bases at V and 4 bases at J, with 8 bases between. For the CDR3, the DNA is TGTGCCGGGGGGGGCTATGGCTACACCTTC. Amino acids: CAGGGYGYTF.

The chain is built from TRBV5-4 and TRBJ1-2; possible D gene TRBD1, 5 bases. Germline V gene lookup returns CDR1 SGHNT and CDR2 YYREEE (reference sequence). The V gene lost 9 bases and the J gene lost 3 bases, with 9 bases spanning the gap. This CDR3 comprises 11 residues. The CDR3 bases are TGTGCCACCCAGGGATACTATGGCTACACCTTC. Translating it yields CATQGYYGYTF.

DNA of the CDR3: TGTGCCAGCAGCTTGGCCGGGGGATTGGGAAACACCATATATTTT. It translates to CASSLAGGLGNTIYF. The V gene is TRBV11-2, the J gene TRBJ1-3; the D gene is possibly TRBD1 (5 bases). V was pared by 3 bases and J by 4 bases, with 13 bases between. The germline V gene has CDR1 SGHAT and CDR2 FQNNGV. CDR3 length: 15 residues.

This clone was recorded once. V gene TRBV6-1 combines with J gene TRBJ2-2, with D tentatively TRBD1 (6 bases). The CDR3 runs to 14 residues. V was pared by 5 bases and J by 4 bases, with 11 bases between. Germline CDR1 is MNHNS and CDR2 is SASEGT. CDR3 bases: TGTGCCAGCAGTACTCAGGGGTTCACCGGGGAGCTGTTTTTT. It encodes CASSTQGFTGELFF.

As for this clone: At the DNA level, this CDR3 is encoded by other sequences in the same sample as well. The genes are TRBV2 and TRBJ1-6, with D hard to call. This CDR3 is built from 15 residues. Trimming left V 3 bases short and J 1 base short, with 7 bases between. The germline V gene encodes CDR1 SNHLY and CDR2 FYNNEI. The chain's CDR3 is CASSDPESYNSPLHF. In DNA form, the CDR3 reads TGTGCCAGCAGTGACCCCGAGTCCTATAATTCACCCCTCCACTTT.

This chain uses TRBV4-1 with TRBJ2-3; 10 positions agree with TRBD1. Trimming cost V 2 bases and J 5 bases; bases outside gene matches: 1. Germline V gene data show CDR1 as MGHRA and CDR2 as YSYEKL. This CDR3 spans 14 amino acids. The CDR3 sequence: CASSQWTGGDTQYF. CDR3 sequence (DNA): TGCGCCAGCAGCCAATGGACAGGGGGAGATACGCAGTATTTT.

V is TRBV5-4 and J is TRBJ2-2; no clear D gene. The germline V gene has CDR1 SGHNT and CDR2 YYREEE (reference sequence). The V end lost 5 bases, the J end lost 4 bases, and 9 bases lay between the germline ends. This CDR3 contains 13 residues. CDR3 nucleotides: TGTGCCAGCAGTCTCATGGCCACCGGGGAGCTGTTTTTT. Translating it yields CASSLMATGELFF. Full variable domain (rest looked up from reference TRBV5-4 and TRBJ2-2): ETGVTQSPTHLIKTRGQQVTLRCSSQSGHNTVSWYQQALGQGPQFIFQYYREEENGRGNFPPRFSGLQFPNYSSELNVNALELDDSALYLCASSLMATGELFFGEGSRLTVL.